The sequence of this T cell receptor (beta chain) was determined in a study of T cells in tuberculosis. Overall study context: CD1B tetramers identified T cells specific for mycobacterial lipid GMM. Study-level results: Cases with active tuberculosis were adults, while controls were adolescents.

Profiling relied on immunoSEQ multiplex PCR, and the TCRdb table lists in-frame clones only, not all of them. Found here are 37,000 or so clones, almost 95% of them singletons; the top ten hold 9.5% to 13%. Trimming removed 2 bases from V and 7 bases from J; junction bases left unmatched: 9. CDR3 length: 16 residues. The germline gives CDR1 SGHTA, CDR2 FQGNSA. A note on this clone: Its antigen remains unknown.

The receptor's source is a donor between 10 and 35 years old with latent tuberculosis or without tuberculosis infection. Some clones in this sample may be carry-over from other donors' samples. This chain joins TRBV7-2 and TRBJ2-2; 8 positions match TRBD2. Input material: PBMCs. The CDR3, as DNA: TGTGCCAGCAGCTTATTGAGGACTAGCCTGCACGGGGAGCTGTTTTTT. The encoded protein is CASSLLRTSLHGELFF.